This passage covers 31 T cell receptor beta chains from one sample sequenced in a study of cytomegalovirus exposure and HLA in healthy donors. The data were produced by immunoSEQ multiplex PCR, yet TCRdb's version contains in-frame clones alone and is incomplete. This sample carries roughly 330,000 clones, about 85% of them seen once, and the ten largest clones take about 1.2%. Sequenced input: PBMCs. The source of these receptors is a young woman in good health and CMV-seropositive.

V gene TRBV7-6 combines with J gene TRBJ2-1; 7 bases are a match to TRBD2. J gave up 6 bases and V 4 bases, and 9 bases lay outside the gene matches. The CDR3 length is 15 residues. The germline V gene has CDR1 SGHVS and CDR2 FNYEAQ. The CDR3 spells CASSSQWGGVNEQFF. The DNA of the CDR3 is TGTGCCAGCAGCTCCCAATGGGGGGGTGTCAATGAGCAGTTCTTC.

V and J are TRBV5-4 and TRBJ1-5, with D perhaps matching TRBD1 (5 bases). The CDR3 is 15 amino acids. Germline values: CDR1 SGHNT, CDR2 YYREEE (reference sequence). Deletions cut 5 bases from V and 0 bases from J, with 12 bases between. The CDR3 sequence is CASSSGGYSNQPQHF. Here the CDR3 DNA reads TGTGCCAGCAGTTCCGGGGGATATAGCAATCAGCCCCAGCATTTT.

The chain joins TRBV5-4 to TRBJ2-7, with TRBD2 as a possible D gene (6 bases). The CDR3 length is 15 residues. V was shortened by 4 bases and J by 4 bases, with 18 bases between the two germline ends. Germline CDR1 and CDR2: SGHNT and YYREEE (reference sequence). CDR3 bases: TGTGCCAGCAGCACCCTGGGGGGATCGAGGTACGAGCAGTACTTC. It is translated as CASSTLGGSRYEQYF.

The V gene is TRBV28, the J gene TRBJ2-3; TRBD2 matches at 8 bases. The V gene end was trimmed by 4 bases and the J gene end by 2 bases; junction bases not matched to a gene: 8. Germline V gene lookup returns CDR1 MDHEN and CDR2 SYDVKM. CDR3 length: 16 amino acids. The CDR3 region is CASSSPSGLTTDTQYF. The CDR3 nucleotides read TGTGCCAGCAGTTCTCCTAGCGGGCTTACCACAGATACGCAGTATTTT.

The chain uses TRBV14 and TRBJ2-7, with 9 bases aligning to TRBD1. The CDR3 covers 16 residues. V lost 1 base to trimming and J lost 2 bases; unmatched junction nucleotides: 6. Germline V gives CDR1 SGHDN, CDR2 FVKESK. Here the CDR3 DNA reads TGTGCCAGCAGCCAAGGGTGGGACAGGGAGGCCTACGAGCAGTACTTC. It specifies CASSQGWDREAYEQYF.

This chain joins TRBV20-1 and TRBJ2-1; perhaps TRBD1 as D (6 bases). V dropped 6 bases and J dropped 5 bases, with 8 bases sitting between them. Germline loops: CDR1 DFQATT, CDR2 SNEGSKA (reference sequence). The length of the CDR3 is 11 residues. In DNA, the CDR3 is TGCAGTGCAGGACAGAACAATGAGCAGTTCTTC. Its protein is CSAGQNNEQFF.

The chain employs TRBV5-4 and TRBJ2-7; no reliable D call. The germline gives CDR1 SGHNT, CDR2 YYREEE (reference sequence). The CDR3 spans 14 residues. Trimming removed 4 bases from V and 2 bases from J, with 13 bases in between. The CDR3 sequence: CASSMDLPPYEQYF. The CDR3 DNA follows: TGTGCCAGCAGCATGGACCTCCCCCCCTACGAGCAGTACTTC.

Only a few counts were recorded for this clone. The CDR3 here is CASSLQSKGYTF. In DNA form, the CDR3 reads TGTGCCAGCAGCTTACAGAGTAAGGGCTACACCTTC. The chain has TRBV13 and TRBJ1-2; D gene unclear. The CDR3 length is 12 residues. The germline CDR1 and CDR2 sequences are PRHDT and FYEKMQ (reference sequence). Trimming stripped 2 bases from V and 8 bases from J, with 9 bases between.

The chain is built from TRBV7-8 and TRBJ2-2, with TRBD2 identical over 10 bases. Per the germline V gene, CDR1 is SGHVS and CDR2 is FQNEAQ. V shed 1 base and J 4 bases; nucleotides not matched to a gene: 18. The CDR3 is 21 amino acids. CDR3 sequence reads: CASSLGRPQAGGPKGTGELFF. CDR3 coding DNA: TGTGCCAGCAGCTTAGGACGTCCACAAGCGGGAGGGCCAAAGGGCACCGGGGAGCTGTTTTTT.

The V gene is TRBV28, the J gene TRBJ1-4, with a tentative D call TRBD1 (5 bases). Germline V gene data show CDR1 as MDHEN and CDR2 as SYDVKM. This CDR3 contains 18 residues. Trimming shortened V by 2 bases and J by 5 bases, and 21 bases separated the two germline ends. CDR3 sequence: CASSLITWVQGINEKLFF. The CDR3, as DNA: TGTGCCAGCAGTTTAATTACATGGGTCCAGGGTATAAATGAAAAACTGTTTTTT.

The chain employs TRBV6-6 and TRBJ2-2; no clear D gene. V shed 6 bases and J shed 3 bases, with 11 bases lying between them. This CDR3 spans 14 amino acids. Germline V lookup: CDR1 MNHNY, CDR2 SVGAGI (reference sequence). CDR3 protein: CASRRPDDTGELFF. The CDR3 DNA follows: TGTGCCAGCAGACGCCCAGACGACACCGGGGAGCTGTTTTTT.

The V and J genes are TRBV9 and TRBJ1-3, with 7 bases aligning to TRBD1. J gave up 0 bases and V 2 bases, and 2 bases lay outside the gene matches. Germline V gene sequence: CDR1 SGDLS, CDR2 YYNGEE. This CDR3 has 15 residues. The CDR3 region has the DNA TGTGCCAGCAGCGTGGACAGGTTCTCTGGAAACACCATATATTTT. It encodes CASSVDRFSGNTIYF.

This chain joins TRBV14 and TRBJ2-7; D remains ambiguous. The CDR3 consists of 15 residues. The germline V gene has CDR1 SGHDN and CDR2 FVKESK. Trimming removed 3 bases from V and 0 bases from J, with 12 bases in between. Here the CDR3 reads CASSQEPTYSYEQYF. For the CDR3, the DNA is TGTGCCAGCAGCCAGGAGCCGACATACTCCTACGAGCAGTACTTC.

This clone was seen only once. CDR3 sequence (DNA): TGTGCCTGGAGTGTGCCCACAGGGACAGGATACGAGCAGTACTTC. Residues: CAWSVPTGTGYEQYF. The rearrangement links TRBV30 to TRBJ2-7; TRBD1 agrees at 8 bases. J gave up 4 bases and V 0 bases, and 8 bases lay outside the gene matches. CDR3 size: 15 residues. The germline V gene has CDR1 GTSNPN and CDR2 SVGIG (reference sequence).

The rearrangement uses TRBV27 and TRBJ1-1; no definite D call. Germline V lookup: CDR1 MNHEY, CDR2 SMNVEV (reference sequence). The CDR3 covers 15 residues. Between the trimmed V and J ends, which lost 3 bases and 0 bases, there was a span of 11 bases. This chain's CDR3 is CASSFYGPLNTEAFF. Here the CDR3 DNA reads TGTGCCAGCAGTTTTTACGGACCGTTGAACACTGAAGCTTTCTTT.

This clone was observed a single time. The V call is TRBV5-6, the J call TRBJ1-3, with a possible D match to TRBD1 (5 bases). The CDR3 runs 15 residues. V lost 5 bases and J 0 bases, leaving 12 bases between the germline ends. Per germline, CDR1 SGHDT and CDR2 YYEEEE. CDR3 DNA sequence: TGTGCCAGCAGACAAACAGGCATCTCTGGAAACACCATATATTTT. Amino acid sequence: CASRQTGISGNTIYF.

J is TRBJ2-1 and V is TRBV9; D perhaps matches TRBD2 (5 bases). The CDR3 runs to 16 residues. CDR1 and CDR2 from the germline V gene are SGDLS and YYNGEE. The V end was cut by 3 bases, the J end by 0 bases, with 13 bases between. The CDR3 nucleotides are TGTGCCAGCAGCGGTAGCGAGCGGAGCTCCTACAATGAGCAGTTCTTC. It specifies CASSGSERSSYNEQFF.

The V call is TRBV9, the J call TRBJ2-7, with D perhaps TRBD2 (6 bases). The CDR3 runs 15 residues. V lost 0 bases and J 1 base, leaving 11 bases between the germline ends. Germline assignment: CDR1 SGDLS and CDR2 YYNGEE. This CDR3 is CASSVGLATSYEQYF. Here the CDR3 DNA reads TGTGCCAGCAGCGTAGGCCTAGCGACATCCTACGAGCAGTACTTC. The full variable domain, its missing parts supplied by reference TRBV9 and TRBJ2-7, is DSGVTQTPKHLITATGQRVTLRCSPRSGDLSVYWYQQSLDQGLQFLIQYYNGEERAKGNILERFSAQQFPDLHSELNLSSLELGDSALYFCASSVGLATSYEQYFGPGTRLTVT.

This clone was recorded only once. V usage is TRBV28 and J usage is TRBJ2-1; the D call may be TRBD1 or TRBD2 (5 bases each). Germline V lookup: CDR1 MDHEN, CDR2 SYDVKM. Trimming left V 5 bases short and J 7 bases short, with 18 bases between. The CDR3 is 15 amino acids. This chain's CDR3 is CASSVSSGRINEQFF. The CDR3 DNA reads as TGTGCCAGCAGTGTCTCATCGGGACGGATAAATGAGCAGTTCTTC.

V and J are TRBV5-4 and TRBJ2-3, with 11 bases fitting TRBD2. The germline gives CDR1 SGHNT, CDR2 YYREEE (reference sequence). V trimming: 1 base; J trimming: 0 bases; junction bases outside the gene matches: 7. The CDR3 length is 18 residues. The CDR3 DNA reads as TGTGCCAGCAGCTTGTTAGTAGCGGGAGGGCCGAGCACAGATACGCAGTATTTT. Its protein product is CASSLLVAGGPSTDTQYF.

The CDR3 DNA reads TGTGCCACCAGCAGAGATCGGCGGGGGGGCCTGGATACGCAGTATTTT. Encoded protein: CATSRDRRGGLDTQYF. The rearrangement joins TRBV15 to TRBJ2-3; 9 bases map to TRBD2. The CDR3 is 16 residues long. Germline V gene sequence: CDR1 LNHNV, CDR2 YYDKDF (reference sequence). V was pared by 0 bases and J by 6 bases, with 7 bases of the junction left unmatched.

The CDR3 spells CASSSQGAYYGYTF. The CDR3 coding sequence is TGTGCCAGCAGTTCTCAGGGGGCCTACTATGGCTACACCTTC. The gene calls are TRBV6-5 and TRBJ1-2; 8 bases are a match to TRBD1. The germline CDR1 and CDR2 sequences are MNHEY and SVGAGI. Trimming removed 4 bases from V and 3 bases from J; junction bases left unmatched: 4. The CDR3 is made up of 14 amino acids.

The chain recombines TRBV4-3 with TRBJ1-1; no clear D gene. V was trimmed by 0 bases and J by 5 bases, leaving 7 bases between them. CDR1 is LGHNA, CDR2 YSLEER, per germline. CDR3 length: 13 amino acids. The CDR3 sequence: CASSQDPWTEAFF. The CDR3 nucleotides are TGCGCCAGCAGCCAAGATCCATGGACTGAAGCTTTCTTT.

This chain connects TRBV29-1 to TRBJ2-2, with D possibly being TRBD1 (6 bases). This CDR3 has 15 residues. Germline V gene data show CDR1 as SQVTM and CDR2 as ANQGSEA. V dropped 7 bases and J dropped 1 base, with 16 bases sitting between them. The CDR3 DNA follows: TGCAGCGCCTCGGACAGAACGGTGAACACCGGGGAGCTGTTTTTT. Protein: CSASDRTVNTGELFF.

This clone was counted once. The chain recombines TRBV9 with TRBJ2-1, with D perhaps assigned TRBD1 or TRBD2 (5 bases each). V was cut by 4 bases and J by 6 bases, with 11 bases left in between. The CDR3 contains 13 residues. CDR1 is SGDLS and CDR2 is YYNGEE in the germline V gene. The CDR3 sequence: CASSRDGLNEQFF. The DNA for the CDR3 is TGTGCCAGCAGCAGGGACGGCCTCAATGAGCAGTTCTTC.

This chain links TRBV27 with TRBJ1-2; D remains ambiguous. The V end lost 6 bases, the J end lost 5 bases, and 13 bases lay between the germline ends. Germline assignment: CDR1 MNHEY and CDR2 SMNVEV (reference sequence). The CDR3 extends over 13 amino acids. This CDR3 is CASSSGSGYGYTF. The CDR3 DNA reads as TGTGCCAGCAGCTCGGGCAGCGGTTATGGCTACACCTTC.

This clone was found a few times. The V call is TRBV20-1, the J call TRBJ1-5, with TRBD1 as a possible D gene (5 bases). The CDR3 extends over 11 amino acids. CDR1 and CDR2 from the germline V gene are DFQATT and SNEGSKA (reference sequence). V dropped 6 bases and J dropped 5 bases, with 8 bases sitting between them. The CDR3 nucleotides are TGCAGTGCCCGAGGGGATCAGCCCCAGCATTTT. It specifies CSARGDQPQHF.

V usage is TRBV6-5 and J usage is TRBJ2-1; D remains ambiguous. V lost 6 bases and J 1 base, leaving 13 bases between the germline ends. Germline CDR1 is MNHEY and CDR2 is SVGAGI. The CDR3 is made up of 15 amino acids. This CDR3 reads CASSLRPFSYNEQFF. CDR3 DNA: TGTGCCAGCAGCCTAAGGCCATTTTCCTACAATGAGCAGTTCTTC.

The gene calls are TRBV4-2 and TRBJ2-3; 9 nucleotides match TRBD2. Germline CDR1 LGHNA, CDR2 YNFKEQ. V shed 4 bases and J 3 bases; nucleotides not matched to a gene: 5. The CDR3 is made up of 15 amino acids. CDR3 sequence: CASSLTLAGTDTQYF. CDR3 nucleotide sequence: TGTGCCAGCAGCCTTACCCTAGCGGGGACAGATACGCAGTATTTT.

CDR3 coding DNA: TGCGCCAGCAGCCGGGGACTAGCGGGAGATCTTTACAATGAGCAGTTCTTC. Amino acid sequence: CASSRGLAGDLYNEQFF. The chain has TRBV4-3 and TRBJ2-1; 14 positions agree with TRBD2. The CDR3 covers 17 residues. Germline trimming cut 4 bases from V and 4 bases from J; bases unmatched to any gene: 6. Germline V gene data show CDR1 as LGHNA and CDR2 as YSLEER.

The V call is TRBV28, the J call TRBJ2-2, with 7 positions matching TRBD2. Germline CDR1 and CDR2: MDHEN and SYDVKM. This CDR3 has 15 amino acids. V lost 4 bases, J lost 2 bases, and 4 bases stayed unmatched. The DNA of the CDR3 is TGTGCCAGCAGTTGGAGCGGGGCAAACACCGGGGAGCTGTTTTTT. Translating it yields CASSWSGANTGELFF. The whole variable domain, remainder taken from reference TRBV28 and TRBJ2-2, is DVKVTQSSRYLVKRTGEKVFLECVQDMDHENMFWYRQDPGLGLRLIYFSYDVKMKEKGDIPEGYSVSREKKERFSLILESASTNQTSMYLCASSWSGANTGELFFGEGSRLTVL.